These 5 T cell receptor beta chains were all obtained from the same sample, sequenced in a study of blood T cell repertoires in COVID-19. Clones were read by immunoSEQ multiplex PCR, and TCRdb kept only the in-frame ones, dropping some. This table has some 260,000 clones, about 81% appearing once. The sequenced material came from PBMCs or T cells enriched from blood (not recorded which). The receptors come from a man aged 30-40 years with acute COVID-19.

CDR3 amino acids: CASSQARGGAFDEQFF. In DNA form, the CDR3 reads TGTGCCAGCAGCCAGGCTCGCGGGGGGGCCTTTGATGAGCAGTTCTTC. The chain uses TRBV3-1 (or the pseudogene TRBV3-2) and TRBJ2-1; 9 nucleotides agree with TRBD2. Trimming took 3 bases from V and 8 from J; bases not matched to a gene: 11. The CDR3 covers 16 residues. CDR1 is LGHDT, CDR2 YNNKEL, per germline (reference sequence).

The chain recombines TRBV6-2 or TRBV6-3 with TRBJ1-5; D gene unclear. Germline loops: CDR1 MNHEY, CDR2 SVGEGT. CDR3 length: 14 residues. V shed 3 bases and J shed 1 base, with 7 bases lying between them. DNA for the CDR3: TGTGCCAGCAGTTATGCGGAAAGCAATCAGCCCCAGCATTTT. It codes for CASSYAESNQPQHF.

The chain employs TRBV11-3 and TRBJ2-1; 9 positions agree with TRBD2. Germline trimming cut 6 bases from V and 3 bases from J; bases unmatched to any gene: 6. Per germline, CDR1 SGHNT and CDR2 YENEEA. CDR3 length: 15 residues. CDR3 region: CASSRLAAFYNEQFF. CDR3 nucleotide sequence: TGTGCCAGCAGTAGACTAGCGGCATTCTACAATGAGCAGTTCTTC.

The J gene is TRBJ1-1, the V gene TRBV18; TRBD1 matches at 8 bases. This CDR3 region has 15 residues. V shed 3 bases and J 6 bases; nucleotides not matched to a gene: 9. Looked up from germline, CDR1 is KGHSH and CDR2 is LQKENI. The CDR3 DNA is TGTGCCAGCTCACCTACACGGAGACAGGGGTCTGAAGCTTTCTTT. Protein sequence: CASSPTRRQGSEAFF.

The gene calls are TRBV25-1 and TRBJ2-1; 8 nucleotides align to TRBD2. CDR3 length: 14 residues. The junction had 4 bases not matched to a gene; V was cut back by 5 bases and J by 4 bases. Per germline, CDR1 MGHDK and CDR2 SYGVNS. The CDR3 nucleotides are TGTGCCAGCAGTCAAGCGGGGGCGTACAATGAGCAGTTCTTC. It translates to CASSQAGAYNEQFF.